This entry concerns a single TCR beta chain. What it binds is not known. CDR1 SGHTA and CDR2 FQGNSA come from the germline V gene. V shed 0 bases and J 2 bases; nucleotides not matched to a gene: 4. The CDR3 consists of 15 residues. The source of the sample is a study of post-analysis software for immune sequencing data. Study-wide results and caveats: Patients carried several TRBV segments more frequently than controls did, and TRBV5-6, TRBV5-1 and TRBV20-1 were among them.

Unique molecular identifiers were present in the TCR beta cDNA libraries. Researchers reported approximately 480,000 cDNA molecules coming from roughly 0.93 to 9.6 million T cells. Via MiXCR, TCRdb re-called the PCR reads, giving one row per CDR3 protein. Here the sample spans hundreds of thousands of distinct CDR3 sequences, roughly 27% being singletons. The clonotype was recovered from a girl aged 10-17 years with multiple sclerosis. Sequencing was done on a sample of blood. The chain is built from TRBV7-2 and TRBJ2-7, with TRBD1 identical over 7 bases. The chain's CDR3 is CASSLAPGQPYEQYF. CDR3 nucleotide sequence: TGTGCCAGCAGCTTAGCACCGGGACAGCCCTACGAGCAGTACTTC.